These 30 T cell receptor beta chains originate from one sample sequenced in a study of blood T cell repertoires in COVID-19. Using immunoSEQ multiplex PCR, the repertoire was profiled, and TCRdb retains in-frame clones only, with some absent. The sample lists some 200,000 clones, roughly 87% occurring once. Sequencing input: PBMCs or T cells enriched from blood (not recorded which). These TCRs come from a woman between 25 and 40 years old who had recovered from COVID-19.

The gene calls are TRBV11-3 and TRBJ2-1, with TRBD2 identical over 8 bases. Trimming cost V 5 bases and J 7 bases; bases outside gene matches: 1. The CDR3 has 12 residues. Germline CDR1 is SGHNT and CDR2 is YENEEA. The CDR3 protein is CASSPGGNEQFF. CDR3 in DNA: TGTGCCAGCAGCCCGGGGGGGAATGAGCAGTTCTTC.

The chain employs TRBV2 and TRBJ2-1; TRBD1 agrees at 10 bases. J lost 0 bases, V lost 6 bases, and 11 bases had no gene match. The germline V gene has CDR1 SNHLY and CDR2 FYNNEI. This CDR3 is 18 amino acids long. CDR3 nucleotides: TGTGCCAGCAGACCCGGGACAGGGGCCCTGAGCTCCTACAATGAGCAGTTCTTC. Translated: CASRPGTGALSSYNEQFF.

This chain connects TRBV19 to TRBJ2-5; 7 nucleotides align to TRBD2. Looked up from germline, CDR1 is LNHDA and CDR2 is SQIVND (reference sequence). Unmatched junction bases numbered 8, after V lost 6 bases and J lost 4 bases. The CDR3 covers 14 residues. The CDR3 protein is CASSPGGGRETQYF. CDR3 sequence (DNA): TGTGCCAGTAGCCCGGGAGGAGGAAGAGAGACCCAGTACTTC.

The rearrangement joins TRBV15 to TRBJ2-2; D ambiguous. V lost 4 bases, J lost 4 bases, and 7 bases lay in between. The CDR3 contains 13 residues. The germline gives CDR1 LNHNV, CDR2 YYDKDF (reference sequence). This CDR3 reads CATSKQITGELFF. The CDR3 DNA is TGTGCCACCAGCAAACAGATCACCGGGGAGCTGTTTTTT.

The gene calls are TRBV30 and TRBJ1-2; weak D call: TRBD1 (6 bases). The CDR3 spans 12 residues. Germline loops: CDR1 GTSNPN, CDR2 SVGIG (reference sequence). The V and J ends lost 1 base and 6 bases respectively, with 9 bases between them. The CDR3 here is CAWSEQGNGYTF. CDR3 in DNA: TGTGCCTGGAGTGAGCAGGGGAATGGCTACACCTTC.

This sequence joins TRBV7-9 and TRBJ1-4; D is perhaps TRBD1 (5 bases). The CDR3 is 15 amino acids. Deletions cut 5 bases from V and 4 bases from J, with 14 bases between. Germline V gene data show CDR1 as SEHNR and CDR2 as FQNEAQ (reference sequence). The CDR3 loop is CASSPGHNNNEKLFF. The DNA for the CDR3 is TGTGCCAGCAGCCCAGGACACAACAATAATGAAAAACTGTTTTTT. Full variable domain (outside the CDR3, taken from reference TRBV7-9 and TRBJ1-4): DTGVSQNPRHKITKRGQNVTFRCDPISEHNRLYWYRQTLGQGPEFLTYFQNEAQLEKSRLLSDRFSAERPKGSFSTLEIQRTEQGDSAMYLCASSPGHNNNEKLFFGSGTQLSVL.

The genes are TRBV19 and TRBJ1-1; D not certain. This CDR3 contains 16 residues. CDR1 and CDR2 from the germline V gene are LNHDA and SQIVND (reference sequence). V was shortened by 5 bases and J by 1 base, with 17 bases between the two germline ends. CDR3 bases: TGTGCCAGTAGTTTTCCGAGGGCCCAGAGGAACACTGAAGCTTTCTTT. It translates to CASSFPRAQRNTEAFF.

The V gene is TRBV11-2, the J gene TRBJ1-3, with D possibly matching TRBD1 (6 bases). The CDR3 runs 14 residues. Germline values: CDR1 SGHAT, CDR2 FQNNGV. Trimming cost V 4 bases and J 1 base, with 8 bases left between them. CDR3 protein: CASSSGVSGNTIYF. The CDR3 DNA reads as TGTGCCAGCAGCTCAGGGGTATCTGGAAACACCATATATTTT.

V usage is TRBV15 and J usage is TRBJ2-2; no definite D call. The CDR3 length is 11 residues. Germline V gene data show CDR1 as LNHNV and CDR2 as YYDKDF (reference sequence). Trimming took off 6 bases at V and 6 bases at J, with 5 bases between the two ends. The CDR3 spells CATRGAGELFF. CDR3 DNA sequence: TGTGCCACCAGGGGCGCCGGGGAGCTGTTTTTT.

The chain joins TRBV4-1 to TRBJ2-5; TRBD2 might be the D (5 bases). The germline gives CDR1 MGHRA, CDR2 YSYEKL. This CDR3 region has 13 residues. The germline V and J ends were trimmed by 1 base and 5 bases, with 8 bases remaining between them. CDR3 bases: TGCGCCAGCAGCCAAGGTCTAGCCGAGACCCAGTACTTC. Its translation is CASSQGLAETQYF.

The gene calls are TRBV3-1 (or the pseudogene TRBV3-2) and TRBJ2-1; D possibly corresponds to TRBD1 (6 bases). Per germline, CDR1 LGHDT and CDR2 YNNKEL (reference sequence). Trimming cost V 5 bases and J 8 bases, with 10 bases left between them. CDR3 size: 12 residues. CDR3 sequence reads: CASSAPGDEQFF. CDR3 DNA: TGTGCCAGCAGCGCTCCAGGGGATGAGCAGTTCTTC.

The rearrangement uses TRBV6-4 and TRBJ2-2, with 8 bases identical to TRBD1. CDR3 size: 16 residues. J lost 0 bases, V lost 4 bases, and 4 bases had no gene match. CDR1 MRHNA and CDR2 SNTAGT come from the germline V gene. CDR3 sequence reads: CASSARTGSNTGELFF. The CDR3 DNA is TGTGCCAGCAGTGCCCGGACAGGGTCGAACACCGGGGAGCTGTTTTTT.

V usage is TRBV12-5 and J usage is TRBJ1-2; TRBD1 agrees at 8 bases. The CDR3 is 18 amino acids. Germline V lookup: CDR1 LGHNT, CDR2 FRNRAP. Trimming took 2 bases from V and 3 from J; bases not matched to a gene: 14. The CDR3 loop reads CASGLWSGQGDPHYGYTF. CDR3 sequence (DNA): TGTGCTAGTGGTTTGTGGTCAGGACAGGGAGATCCGCACTATGGCTACACCTTC.

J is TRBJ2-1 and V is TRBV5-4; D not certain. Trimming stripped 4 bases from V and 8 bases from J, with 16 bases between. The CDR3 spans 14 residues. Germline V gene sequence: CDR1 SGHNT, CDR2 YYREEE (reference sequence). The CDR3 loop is CASSDPRLQDEQFF. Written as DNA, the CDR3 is TGTGCCAGCAGCGACCCACGCCTTCAGGATGAGCAGTTCTTC.

CDR3 region: CASSQTPGTNYGYTF. CDR3 sequence (DNA): TGTGCCAGCAGCCAGACTCCCGGGACAAACTATGGCTACACCTTC. V usage is TRBV3-1 (or the pseudogene TRBV3-2) and J usage is TRBJ1-2, with D possibly being TRBD1 (6 bases). Germline assignment: CDR1 LGHDT and CDR2 YNNKEL (reference sequence). The CDR3 contains 15 residues. V lost 3 bases and J lost 2, with 13 bases in between.

CDR3 region: CASSYADRVDEQFF. The DNA of the CDR3 is TGTGCCAGCAGCTATGCGGACAGGGTCGATGAGCAGTTCTTC. V is TRBV14 and J is TRBJ2-1; 8 nucleotides match TRBD1. The CDR3 has 14 amino acids. CDR1 and CDR2 from the germline V gene are SGHDN and FVKESK. The trim removed 5 bases at V and 8 bases at J, leaving 8 bases unmatched.

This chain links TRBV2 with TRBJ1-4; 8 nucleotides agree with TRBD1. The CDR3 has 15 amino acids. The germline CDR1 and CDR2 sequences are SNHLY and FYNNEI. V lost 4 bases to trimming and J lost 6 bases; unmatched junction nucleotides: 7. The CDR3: CASSGQGAPHEKLFF. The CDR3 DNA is TGTGCCAGCAGTGGCCAGGGGGCGCCTCATGAAAAACTGTTTTTT.

The CDR3 sequence is CASSKHLYDGGKGDTEAFF. CDR3 DNA: TGTGCCAGCAGCAAACACCTCTATGATGGGGGCAAAGGGGACACTGAAGCTTTCTTT. The chain recombines TRBV21-1 with TRBJ1-1; the table gives TRBD1 as D, unverified against the DNA. TRBV21-1 is a pseudogene segment. The CDR3 spans 19 residues.

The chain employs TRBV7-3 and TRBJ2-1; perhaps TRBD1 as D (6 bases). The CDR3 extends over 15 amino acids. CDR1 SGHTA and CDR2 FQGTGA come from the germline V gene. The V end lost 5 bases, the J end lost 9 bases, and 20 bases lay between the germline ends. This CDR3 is CASSPSGTTVREQFF. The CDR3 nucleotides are TGTGCCAGCAGCCCTTCTGGGACAACTGTCCGTGAGCAGTTCTTC.

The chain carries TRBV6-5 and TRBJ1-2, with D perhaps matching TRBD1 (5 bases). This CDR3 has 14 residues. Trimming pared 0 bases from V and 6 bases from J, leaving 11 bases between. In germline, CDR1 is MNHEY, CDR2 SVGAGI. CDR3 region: CASSYSAGDHGYTF. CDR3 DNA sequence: TGTGCCAGCAGTTACTCCGCGGGGGACCATGGCTACACCTTC.

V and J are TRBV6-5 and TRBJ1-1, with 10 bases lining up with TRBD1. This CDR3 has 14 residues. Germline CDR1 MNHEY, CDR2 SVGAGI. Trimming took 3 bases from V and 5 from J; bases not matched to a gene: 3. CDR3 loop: CASSYDRGRTEAFF. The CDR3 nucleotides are TGTGCCAGCAGTTATGACAGGGGGCGGACTGAAGCTTTCTTT.

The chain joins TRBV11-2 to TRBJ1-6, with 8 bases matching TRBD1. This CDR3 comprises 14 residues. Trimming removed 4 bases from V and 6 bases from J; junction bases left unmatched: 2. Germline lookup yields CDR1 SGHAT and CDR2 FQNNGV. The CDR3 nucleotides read TGTGCCAGCAGCTGGACAGGGTCTAATTCACCCCTCCACTTT. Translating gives CASSWTGSNSPLHF.

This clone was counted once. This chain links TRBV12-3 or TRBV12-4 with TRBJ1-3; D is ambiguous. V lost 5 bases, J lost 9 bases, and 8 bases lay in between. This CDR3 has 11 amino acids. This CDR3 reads CASSPRVTIYF. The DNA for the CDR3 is TGTGCCAGCAGTCCTCGGGTCACCATATATTTT.

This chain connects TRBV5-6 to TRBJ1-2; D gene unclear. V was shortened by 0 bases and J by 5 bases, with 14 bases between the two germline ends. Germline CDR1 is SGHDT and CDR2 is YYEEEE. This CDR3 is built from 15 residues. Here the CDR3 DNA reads TGTGCCAGCAGCTTGGCCGGGGTGTCAGCATATGGCTACACCTTC. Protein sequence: CASSLAGVSAYGYTF. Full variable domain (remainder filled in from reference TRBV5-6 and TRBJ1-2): DAGVTQSPTHLIKTRGQQVTLRCSPKSGHDTVSWYQQALGQGPQFIFQYYEEEERQRGNFPDRFSGHQFPNYSSELNVNALLLGDSALYLCASSLAGVSAYGYTFGSGTRLTVV.

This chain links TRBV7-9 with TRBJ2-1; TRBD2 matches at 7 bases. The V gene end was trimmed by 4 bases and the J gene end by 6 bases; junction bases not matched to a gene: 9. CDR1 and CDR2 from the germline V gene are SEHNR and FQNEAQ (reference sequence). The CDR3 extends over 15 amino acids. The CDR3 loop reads CASSSRSSGSNEQFF. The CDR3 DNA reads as TGTGCCAGCAGCTCCCGTTCTAGCGGTAGCAATGAGCAGTTCTTC.

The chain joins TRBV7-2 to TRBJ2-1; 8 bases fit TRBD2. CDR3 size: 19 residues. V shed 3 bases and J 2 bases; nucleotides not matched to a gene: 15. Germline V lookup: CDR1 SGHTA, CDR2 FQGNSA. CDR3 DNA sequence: TGTGCCAGCAGCTTTAGCGGGGCGGCTACTATCCCGACCTACAATGAGCAGTTCTTC. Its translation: CASSFSGAATIPTYNEQFF.

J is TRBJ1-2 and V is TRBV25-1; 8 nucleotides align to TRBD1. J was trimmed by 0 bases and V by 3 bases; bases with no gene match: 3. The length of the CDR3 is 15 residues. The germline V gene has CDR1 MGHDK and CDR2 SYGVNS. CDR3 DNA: TGTGCCAGCAGTGACACAGGGGGTTCTAACTATGGCTACACCTTC. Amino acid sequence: CASSDTGGSNYGYTF.

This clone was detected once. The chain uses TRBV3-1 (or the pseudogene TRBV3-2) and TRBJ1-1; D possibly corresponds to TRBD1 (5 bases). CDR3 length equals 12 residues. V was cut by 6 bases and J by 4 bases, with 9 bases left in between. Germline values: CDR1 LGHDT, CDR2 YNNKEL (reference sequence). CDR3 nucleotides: TGTGCCAGCAGGGACGGGGGCACTGAAGCTTTCTTT. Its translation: CASRDGGTEAFF.

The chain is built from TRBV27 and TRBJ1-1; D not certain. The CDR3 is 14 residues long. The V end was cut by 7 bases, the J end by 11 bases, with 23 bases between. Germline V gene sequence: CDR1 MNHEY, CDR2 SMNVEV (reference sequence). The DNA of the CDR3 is TGTGCCAGCACTAGCCGGGCCGACCCACTCGGGGCTTTCTTT. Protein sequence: CASTSRADPLGAFF.

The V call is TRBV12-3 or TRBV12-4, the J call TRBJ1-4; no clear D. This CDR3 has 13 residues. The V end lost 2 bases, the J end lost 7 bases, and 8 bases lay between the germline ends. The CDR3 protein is CASSLHSGEKLFF. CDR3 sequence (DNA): TGTGCCAGCAGTTTACATTCCGGTGAAAAACTGTTTTTT.